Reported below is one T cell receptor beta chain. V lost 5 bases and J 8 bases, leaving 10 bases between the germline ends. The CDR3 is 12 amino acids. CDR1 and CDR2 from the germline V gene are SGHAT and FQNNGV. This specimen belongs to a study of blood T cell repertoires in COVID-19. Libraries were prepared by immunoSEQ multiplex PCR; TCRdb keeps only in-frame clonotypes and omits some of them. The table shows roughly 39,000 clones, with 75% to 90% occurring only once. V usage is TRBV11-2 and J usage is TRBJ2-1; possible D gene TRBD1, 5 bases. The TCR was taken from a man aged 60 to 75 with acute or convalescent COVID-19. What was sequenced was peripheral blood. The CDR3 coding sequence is TGTGCCAGCAGCCCCCCAGGGTATGAGCAGTTCTTC. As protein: CASSPPGYEQFF.